Following are 4 T cell receptor beta chains from one sample sequenced in a study. TCRdb reanalysed the 5' RACE reads using MiXCR and keeps one entry per CDR3 protein. The data contain under 60,000 distinct CDR3 sequences, 28% of them singletons. Sequenced sample: naive CD4+ T cells sorted from blood. Specified subset: naive CD4+ T cells, CD4+CD45RA+CD25-. These receptors came from a female donor with breast cancer.

This clonotype was seen only a few times. The chain combines TRBV5-1 with TRBJ2-1; TRBD2 is a possible D gene (5 bases). Looked up from germline, CDR1 is SGHRS and CDR2 is YFSETQ. The V end lost 0 bases, the J end lost 8 bases, and 6 bases lay between the germline ends. This CDR3 region has 12 residues. The CDR3: CASSLADYEQFF. Here the CDR3 DNA reads TGCGCCAGCAGCTTGGCGGACTATGAGCAGTTCTTC.

This clonotype came up a few times. The chain uses TRBV20-1 and TRBJ1-6; the D is unclear. Germline V gene lookup returns CDR1 DFQATT and CDR2 SNEGSKA (reference sequence). With 4 bases removed from V and 3 bases from J, the gap between germline ends came to 7 bases. The CDR3 runs to 13 residues. This chain's CDR3 is CSATHSYNSPLHF. The CDR3 region has the DNA TGCAGTGCTACCCACAGCTATAATTCACCCCTCCACTTT.

This clonotype has a count of ten or more. CDR3 region: CASSPMGGNTEAFF. CDR3 DNA: TGTGCCAGCAGCCCCATGGGAGGGAACACTGAAGCTTTCTTT. V gene TRBV7-9 combines with J gene TRBJ1-1, with D uncertain. The CDR3 length is 14 residues. Trimming left V 5 bases short and J 1 base short, with 11 bases between. The V gene's germline CDR1 is SEHNR and CDR2 FQNEAQ (reference sequence).

This chain connects TRBV5-5 to TRBJ1-6; D unresolved. The ends were cut back, 4 bases at V and 3 bases at J, with 5 bases in the middle. The CDR3 has 13 residues. Germline V gives CDR1 SGHKS, CDR2 YYEKEE (reference sequence). This CDR3 is CASSTDYNSPLHF. CDR3 nucleotide sequence: TGTGCCAGCAGCACAGACTATAATTCACCCCTCCACTTT.